This T cell receptor beta chain was retrieved from a study of T cell responses to AZD1222 COVID-19 vaccine. Study context: Second doses at about 4 or about 12 weeks were pooled.

Libraries were prepared by immunoSEQ multiplex PCR; TCRdb keeps only in-frame clonotypes and omits some of them. Counted here are some 150,000 clones, approximately 92% occurring once; the ten biggest clones make up around 2.6%. About this clone itself: Its antigen is undetermined.

Points from the study as a whole: CD4 TCRs covered the whole spike, strongest at regions 160-218 and 743-854. Close to half of spike-specific TCRs reportedly recognize unmutated variant regions. The donor cohort was predominantly white British with a female majority, and clonal diversity may have been underestimated.

Germline V gene lookup returns CDR1 SNHLY and CDR2 FYNNEI. CDR3 length equals 13 residues. V was shortened by 5 bases and J by 6 bases, with 12 bases between the two germline ends. Sample: peripheral blood, taken on day 0 of AZD1222 vaccination. The clonotype comes from an adult in good health. The chain links TRBV2 to TRBJ2-3; possibly TRBD1 or TRBD2 for D (5 bases each). For the CDR3, the DNA is TGTGCCAGCAGTAGGGACCCCGCGGATACGCAGTATTTT. Protein: CASSRDPADTQYF.